This T cell receptor (beta chain) comes out of a study of CD8 T cells in ankylosing spondylitis. CDR1 is DFQATT, CDR2 SNEGSKA, per germline (reference sequence). The CDR3 loop spans 13 amino acids. V was trimmed by 6 bases and J by 3 bases, leaving 12 bases between them. The study's findings and limits: Several highly homologous variants made up a TCR beta motif, and this motif appeared characteristic of ankylosing spondylitis blood.

This clonotype came up a few times. Its antigen is undetermined. TCRdb independently ran MiXCR on the 5' RACE reads; one entry per CDR3 protein. The repertoire holds around 330,000 distinct CDR3 sequences, with approximately 10% as singletons. Sequencing input: blood, either unsorted or a sorted T cell fraction (not recorded which). This TCR derives from a female donor with ankylosing spondylitis or in good health (not recorded which). V gene TRBV20-1 combines with J gene TRBJ2-1; the D gene is possibly TRBD1 (6 bases). The CDR3 nucleotides are TGCAGTGCCACTCGACAGGTCTACAATGAGCAGTTCTTC. This codes for CSATRQVYNEQFF.